This T cell receptor (beta chain) emerged from a study of T-cell memory formation after mild COVID-19. Study-level findings and limits: Specificity for SARS-CoV-2 was not confirmed among the second-wave clones peaking on day 37.

A note on this clonotype: Its specificity is unknown.

From the 5' RACE reads, TCRdb called clonotypes with MiXCR, one entry per CDR3 protein. Seen here are approximately 290,000 distinct CDR3 sequences, approximately 19% observed once, and the top ten hold roughly 20%. This TCR was sampled from a man younger than 35 who had mild COVID-19 (a few samples of this study predate the infection). Cell type and time point are not known. The sequencing input was PBMCs or a T cell subset sorted from them (not recorded which).

DNA of the CDR3: TGTGCCACCAGTGATCCGTCCGGGACAGGACATGAAGCTTTCTTT. This gives the protein CATSDPSGTGHEAFF. This sequence joins TRBV24-1 and TRBJ1-1; the match to TRBD1 covers 8 bases. The V gene end was trimmed by 3 bases and the J gene end by 7 bases; junction bases not matched to a gene: 9. Germline-derived CDR1 and CDR2 are KGHDR and SFDVKD. This CDR3 region has 15 residues.